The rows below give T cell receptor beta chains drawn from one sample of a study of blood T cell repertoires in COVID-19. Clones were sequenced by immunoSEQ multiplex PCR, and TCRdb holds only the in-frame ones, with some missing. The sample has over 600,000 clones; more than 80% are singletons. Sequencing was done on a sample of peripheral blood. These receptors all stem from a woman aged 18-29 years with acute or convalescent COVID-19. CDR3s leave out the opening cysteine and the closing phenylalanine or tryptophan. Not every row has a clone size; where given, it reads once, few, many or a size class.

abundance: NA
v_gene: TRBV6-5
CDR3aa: ASSAETGAYEQY

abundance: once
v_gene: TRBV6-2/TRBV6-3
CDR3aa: ASSYSFSGGSYEQY

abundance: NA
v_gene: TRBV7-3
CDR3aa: ARGQTSTDTQY

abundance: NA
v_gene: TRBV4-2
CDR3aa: ASSQADISYEQY

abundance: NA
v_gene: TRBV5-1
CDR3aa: ASSLVGEAYEQY

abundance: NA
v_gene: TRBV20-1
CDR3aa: SASSGGKHTGELF

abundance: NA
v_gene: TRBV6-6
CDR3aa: ASSSLYRDLTEAF

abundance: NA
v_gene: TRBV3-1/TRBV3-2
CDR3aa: ASSFRGDQPQH

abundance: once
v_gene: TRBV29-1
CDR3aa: SVAPDSGHYGYT

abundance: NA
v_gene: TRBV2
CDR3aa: ASSDRSSGANVLT

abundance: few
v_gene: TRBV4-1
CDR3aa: ASSLSGGEQY

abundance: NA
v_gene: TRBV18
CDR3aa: ASLTELNTEAF

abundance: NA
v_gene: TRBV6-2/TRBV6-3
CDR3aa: ASSQQDRRNQPQH

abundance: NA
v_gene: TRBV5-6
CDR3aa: ASSFGTGGSEQY

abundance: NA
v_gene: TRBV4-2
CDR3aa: ASSPWTGEDEKLF

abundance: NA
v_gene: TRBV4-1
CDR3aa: ASSHPDREKGYT

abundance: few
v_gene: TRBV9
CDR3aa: ASSVDATAPNEKLF

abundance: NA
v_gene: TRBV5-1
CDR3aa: ASSSPGQGTYGYT

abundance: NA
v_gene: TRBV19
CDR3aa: ASTYMSRGANYGYT

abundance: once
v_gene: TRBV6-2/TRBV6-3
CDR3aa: ASSRLDRATTEAF

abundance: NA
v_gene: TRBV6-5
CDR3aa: ASRPRGSRNTEAF

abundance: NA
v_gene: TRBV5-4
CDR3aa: ASSKGVDTQY

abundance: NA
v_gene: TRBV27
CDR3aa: ASSSPGGPWGEKLF

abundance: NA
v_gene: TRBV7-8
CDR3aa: ASSLVSSGANVLT

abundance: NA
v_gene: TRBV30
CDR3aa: AWSSGTSGVPLDNEQF

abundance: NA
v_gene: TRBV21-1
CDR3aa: ASSIPDSVYGYT

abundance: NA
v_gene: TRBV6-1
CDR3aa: ASSDREGNQPQH

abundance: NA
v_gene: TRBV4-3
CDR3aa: ASSQDPGGGNIQY

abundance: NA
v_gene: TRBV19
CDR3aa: AVVGQGSLGYT

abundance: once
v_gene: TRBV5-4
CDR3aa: ASSWDILYGYT

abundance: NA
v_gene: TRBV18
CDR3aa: ASSPDGGITDTQY

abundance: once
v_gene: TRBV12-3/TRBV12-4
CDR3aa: ASSIRQLEAF

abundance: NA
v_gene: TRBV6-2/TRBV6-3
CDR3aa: ASSPTLENSPLH

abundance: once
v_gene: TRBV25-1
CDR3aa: ASSESGQGSYNEQF

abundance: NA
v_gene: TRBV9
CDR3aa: ASSFGTEGYT

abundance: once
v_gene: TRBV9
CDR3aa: ASSVDGMRGTCT

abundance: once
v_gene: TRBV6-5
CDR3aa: ASRHSSGNTIY

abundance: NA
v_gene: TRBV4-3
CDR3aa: ASSQDRAFWQPQH